This T cell receptor (beta chain) was sequenced in a study of breast tumors, draining lymph nodes, adjacent tissues. Study-wide results and limits: Tumor TCR diversity was below lymph nodes but above nontumor tissue. The data were judged consistent with most tumor T cells coming from lymph node and expanding in tumor. The lymph node origin of tumor T cells was framed as consistent with a hypothesis, not demonstrated.

This clonotype was found many times. The target antigen is unknown. The lymph nodes were axillary draining lymph nodes from breast cancer patients. In TCRdb, the multiplex PCR reads were re-called with MiXCR into one record per CDR3 protein. The sample has around 230,000 distinct CDR3 sequences, roughly 32% seen once. Material for sequencing was axillary lymph node tissue. The receptor's source is a female donor with breast cancer. Some clones in this sample may be carry-over from other donors' samples.

CDR3 coding DNA: TGCAGCGTTGACGGTGGGGGGACGAGAGGAGATACGCAGTATTTT. It is translated as CSVDGGGTRGDTQYF. The J gene is TRBJ2-3, the V gene TRBV29-1; perhaps TRBD2 as D (6 bases). The length of the CDR3 is 15 residues. CDR1 and CDR2 from the germline V gene are SQVTM and ANQGSEA. Trimming cost V 3 bases and J 5 bases, with 18 bases left between them.